This TCR beta chain was observed in a study of T cell responses to AZD1222 COVID-19 vaccine. The data were produced by immunoSEQ multiplex PCR, yet TCRdb's version contains in-frame clones alone and is incomplete. The sample carries tens of thousands of clones, about nine tenths recorded once. From germline, CDR1 is GTSNPN and CDR2 SVGIG (reference sequence). The CDR3 sequence is 13 residues long. Trimming shortened V by 4 bases and J by 7 bases, and 16 bases separated the two germline ends. The sequence came from an adult in good health. This specimen was peripheral blood, taken on day 0 of AZD1222 vaccination. V gene TRBV30 combines with J gene TRBJ1-2, with TRBD1 as a possible D gene (6 bases). The CDR3 here is CAWTGEPTFGYTF. The CDR3 nucleotides read TGTGCCTGGACAGGGGAACCCACTTTTGGCTACACCTTC.